Below, 21 T cell receptor beta chains from the same sample are listed, as sequenced in a study of technical replicates of blood from several donors. Data came from immunoSEQ multiplex PCR; TCRdb stores just in-frame clones and leaves some out. This sample has about 49,000 clones, with around 90% found just once. What was sequenced was PBMCs. These receptors were collected from a human donor in good health. Some clones in this sample may be carry-over from other donors' samples.

The chain combines TRBV5-1 with TRBJ2-1; TRBD2 matches at 8 bases. The junction had 5 bases not matched to a gene; V was cut back by 0 bases and J by 3 bases. CDR3 length: 16 amino acids. The V gene's germline CDR1 is SGHRS and CDR2 YFSETQ. The DNA for the CDR3 is TGCGCCAGCAGCTTGGGGACTAGCTCCTACTACAATGAGCAGTTCTTC. Residues: CASSLGTSSYYNEQFF.

The gene calls are TRBV19 and TRBJ1-5; TRBD1 is a possible D gene (5 bases). This CDR3 contains 14 residues. Per germline, CDR1 LNHDA and CDR2 SQIVND (reference sequence). With 6 bases removed from V and 2 bases from J, the gap between germline ends came to 11 bases. CDR3 loop: CASREQGGNQPQHF. In nucleotides, the CDR3 is TGTGCCAGTAGGGAGCAGGGTGGCAATCAGCCCCAGCATTTT.

The CDR3 nucleotides are TGTGCCAGCTCACCGGCCCCTAGCACAGATACGCAGTATTTT. It encodes CASSPAPSTDTQYF. The V and J genes are TRBV18 and TRBJ2-3, with unresolved D. The V and J ends lost 3 bases and 0 bases respectively, with 7 bases between them. The CDR3 is made up of 14 amino acids. Germline assignment: CDR1 KGHSH and CDR2 LQKENI.

The chain couples TRBV7-3 to TRBJ2-3, with D maybe TRBD2 (5 bases). Trimming shortened V by 2 bases and J by 6 bases, and 12 bases separated the two germline ends. Germline CDR1 and CDR2: SGHTA and FQGTGA. CDR3 size: 14 residues. CDR3 nucleotide sequence: TGTGCCAGCAGCTTACGAGGGCGGAGTGATACGCAGTATTTT. Amino acids: CASSLRGRSDTQYF.

The V call is TRBV11-2, the J call TRBJ2-1; 11 bases match TRBD2. Losses at the gene ends were 0 bases for V and 10 bases for J; bases not matched to a gene: 5. CDR1 and CDR2 from the germline V gene are SGHAT and FQNNGV. This CDR3 has 15 residues. The CDR3 spells CASSLEASGGREQFF. The CDR3 DNA reads TGTGCCAGCAGCTTAGAGGCTAGCGGGGGGAGGGAGCAGTTCTTC. Drawing the rest from reference TRBV11-2 and TRBJ2-1, the complete variable domain is EAGVAQSPRYKIIEKRQSVAFWCNPISGHATLYWYQQILGQGPKLLIQFQNNGVVDDSQLPKDRFSAERLKGVDSTLKIQPAKLEDSAVYLCASSLEASGGREQFFGPGTRLTVL.

V gene TRBV19 combines with J gene TRBJ1-4; 9 bases are shared with TRBD1. V shed 5 bases, J shed 6 bases, and the junction held 4 bases outside the gene matches. Looked up from germline, CDR1 is LNHDA and CDR2 is SQIVND (reference sequence). CDR3 size: 14 residues. DNA for the CDR3: TGTGCCAGTAGTTCGGACAGGGGATATGAAAAACTGTTTTTT. It codes for CASSSDRGYEKLFF.

The genes are TRBV7-2 and TRBJ2-7; possible D gene TRBD1, 5 bases. Germline CDR1 is SGHTA and CDR2 is FQGNSA. Trimming cost V 2 bases and J 3 bases, with 8 bases left between them. The CDR3 is made up of 13 amino acids. CDR3 residues: CASSLNRNYEQYF. CDR3 DNA: TGTGCCAGCAGCTTAAACAGGAACTACGAGCAGTACTTC.

The CDR3 loop reads CASSLDGLAGVGEQYF. The CDR3 DNA reads as TGTGCCAGCAGCTTAGACGGACTAGCGGGGGTGGGGGAGCAGTACTTC. This sequence joins TRBV7-2 and TRBJ2-7, with 13 bases matching TRBD2. Per germline, CDR1 SGHTA and CDR2 FQGNSA. The CDR3 loop spans 16 amino acids. J gave up 7 bases and V 1 base, and 7 bases lay outside the gene matches.

The rearrangement joins TRBV5-1 to TRBJ2-7, with TRBD1 identical over 8 bases. V lost 2 bases, J lost 5 bases, and 9 bases stayed unmatched. The CDR3 runs 15 residues. The germline V gene has CDR1 SGHRS and CDR2 YFSETQ. For the CDR3, the DNA is TGCGCCAGCAGCTTAACTCCGGGACAGGCCCACGAGCAGTACTTC. It specifies CASSLTPGQAHEQYF.

This chain links TRBV6-6 with TRBJ2-7; tentative D call: TRBD1 (6 bases). The germline V gene has CDR1 MNHNY and CDR2 SVGAGI (reference sequence). V lost 2 bases, J lost 6 bases, and 14 bases lay in between. The CDR3 covers 14 residues. The CDR3 sequence is CASSYPGDTPEQYF. CDR3 coding DNA: TGTGCCAGCAGTTACCCCGGGGACACCCCCGAGCAGTACTTC.

V is TRBV2 and J is TRBJ2-5; 8 nucleotides match TRBD1. Germline V gene data show CDR1 as SNHLY and CDR2 as FYNNEI. The CDR3 has 10 residues. J was trimmed by 13 bases and V by 8 bases; bases with no gene match: 6. CDR3 nucleotide sequence: TGTGCCAGCCATGGACAGGGCCCGTACTTC. Translating it yields CASHGQGPYF.

V and J are TRBV29-1 and TRBJ2-7; TRBD2 matches at 9 bases. Germline CDR1 SQVTM, CDR2 ANQGSEA. The CDR3 sequence is 15 residues long. V trimming: 0 bases; J trimming: 0 bases; junction bases outside the gene matches: 3. The DNA for the CDR3 is TGCAGCGTTGAAGAGCGGGGGGGACTCTCCTACGAGCAGTACTTC. Translated: CSVEERGGLSYEQYF.

V and J are TRBV7-2 and TRBJ2-3; 9 positions match TRBD2. This CDR3 has 17 residues. Trimming removed 0 bases from V and 3 bases from J; junction bases left unmatched: 7. Germline loops: CDR1 SGHTA, CDR2 FQGNSA. The CDR3 protein is CASSLASGGRGTDTQYF. CDR3 sequence (DNA): TGTGCCAGCAGCTTAGCTTCCGGCGGGAGGGGAACAGATACGCAGTATTTT.

As regards this clone: Mismatch with germline at one junction end may stem from a read error. The chain joins TRBV19 to TRBJ1-5, with D possibly TRBD1 on 6 matching bases. The germline gives CDR1 LNHDA, CDR2 SQIVND (reference sequence). The CDR3 totals 16 residues. The CDR3 loop reads CASSIGGGGRVQPQHF. DNA of the CDR3: TGTGCTAGTAGCATAGGGGGGGGAGGGCGCGTTCAGCCCCAGCATTTT.

The genes are TRBV25-1 and TRBJ1-1; 7 bases are shared with TRBD1. Germline loops: CDR1 MGHDK, CDR2 SYGVNS. The CDR3 sequence is 12 residues long. This CDR3 reads CASKDRYTEAFF. The CDR3 DNA reads TGTGCTTCGAAGGACAGGTACACTGAAGCTTTCTTT.

The chain couples TRBV30 to TRBJ2-5, with D uncertain. The CDR3 runs to 13 residues. Trimming left V 8 bases short and J 4 bases short, with 17 bases between. In germline, CDR1 is GTSNPN, CDR2 SVGIG (reference sequence). The CDR3 nucleotides are TGTGCCGCGAATCTCGCACTGGTAGAGACCCAGTACTTC. Its protein is CAANLALVETQYF.

The V and J genes are TRBV5-1 and TRBJ2-2; TRBD1 matches 11 bases. This CDR3 is 17 amino acids long. The ends lost 3 bases at V and 2 bases at J; junction bases unmatched: 6. Germline V gene lookup returns CDR1 SGHRS and CDR2 YFSETQ. CDR3 region: CASSSVRTGGNTGELFF. The CDR3 nucleotides are TGCGCCAGCAGCTCCGTACGGACAGGGGGCAACACCGGGGAGCTGTTTTTT. Variable domain in full (rest from reference TRBV5-1 and TRBJ2-2): KAGVTQTPRYLIKTRGQQVTLSCSPISGHRSVSWYQQTPGQGLQFLFEYFSETQRNKGNFPGRFSGRQFSNSRSEMNVSTLELGDSALYLCASSSVRTGGNTGELFFGEGSRLTVL.

The chain joins TRBV21-1 to TRBJ2-7; the table names TRBD1, a call not compared with the DNA. TRBV21-1 is a pseudogene locus. The CDR3 contains 16 residues. The CDR3, as DNA: TGTGCCAGCAGCAAATTATCTACAGGGGGGACCTACGAGCAGTACTTC. Amino acids: CASSKLSTGGTYEQYF.

The chain has TRBV5-1 and TRBJ2-3; the D gene is possibly TRBD1 (6 bases). Per germline, CDR1 SGHRS and CDR2 YFSETQ. The CDR3 covers 15 residues. V dropped 4 bases and J dropped 0 bases, with 12 bases sitting between them. CDR3 amino acids: CASSPSRGSTDTQYF. Here the CDR3 DNA reads TGCGCCAGCAGCCCATCCAGGGGTAGCACAGATACGCAGTATTTT.

V usage is TRBV7-8 and J usage is TRBJ2-7, with D maybe TRBD2 (6 bases). This CDR3 is built from 12 residues. Per germline, CDR1 SGHVS and CDR2 FQNEAQ. V dropped 5 bases and J dropped 9 bases, with 14 bases sitting between them. The CDR3 spells CASSIGGYAQYF. Written as DNA, the CDR3 is TGTGCCAGCAGCATCGGGGGATATGCGCAGTACTTC.

J is TRBJ2-1 and V is TRBV7-3, with 9 bases fitting TRBD2. The V gene's germline CDR1 is SGHTA and CDR2 FQGTGA. The V gene end was trimmed by 5 bases and the J gene end by 8 bases; junction bases not matched to a gene: 13. This CDR3 comprises 16 residues. The CDR3 bases are TGTGCCAGCAGCCCCATAGCGGGAGAGGTTTTTCATGAGCAGTTCTTC. This translates into CASSPIAGEVFHEQFF.